The rows below give T cell receptor beta chains drawn from one sample of a study of shared clonotypes between healthy human individuals. Profiled with immunoSEQ multiplex PCR; TCRdb holds only in-frame clones, not every one. In the table there are about 680,000 clones, less than 85% of which are singletons. Sample: memory CD4+ T cells sorted from blood. These receptors all come from a woman in her 30s in good health. CDR3s include the opening cysteine and the closing phenylalanine or tryptophan. The D gene is left open where the match is weak. Clone size, where shown, is once, few, many, or a class for clones that have expanded.

>TRBV15|-|TRBJ1-2|-
TGTGCCACCAGCAGAGATAAGGCAGGGGCATATGGCTACACCTTC
CATSRDKAGAYGYTF
>TRBV18|-|TRBJ2-7|many
TGTGCCAGCTCGAACCGTCGTGCAGGGATAAACGAGCAGTACTTC
CASSNRRAGINEQYF
>TRBV29-1|-|TRBJ2-7|-
TGCAGCGTTGTCCTCGGGTACGAGCAGTACTTC
CSVVLGYEQYF
>TRBV2|TRBD2|TRBJ2-4|-
TGTGCCGGGGCGGGAGTCACTCATCGGTTAGCGGGAGTTCTAGCCAAAAACATTCAGTACTTC
CAGAGVTHRLAGVLAKNIQYF
>TRBV2|TRBD2|TRBJ2-2|-
TGTGCCAGCAGTGGACTAGCGGCGAACACCGGGGAGCTGTTTTTT
CASSGLAANTGELFF
>TRBV9|-|TRBJ1-6|-
TGTGCCAGCAGCGTAGGAGGGGGGCGGAATTCACCCCTCCACTTT
CASSVGGGRNSPLHF
>TRBV18|-|TRBJ1-1|few
TGTGCCAGCTCACCAACAATGAACACTGAAGCTTTCTTT
CASSPTMNTEAFF
>TRBV6-1|-|TRBJ2-3|few
TGTGCCAGCAGTGAAGGGGCAGGCACAGATACGCAGTATTTT
CASSEGAGTDTQYF
>TRBV4-2|TRBD1|TRBJ1-1|-
TGTGCCAGCAGCCAAGACGGTGGGACAGGGGGCAATGAAGCTTTCTTT
CASSQDGGTGGNEAFF
>TRBV30|-|TRBJ1-5|once
TGTGCCTGGAGCCATACTGACAGAAGCAATCAGCCCCAGCATTTT
CAWSHTDRSNQPQHF
>TRBV4-2|TRBD2|TRBJ2-5|-
TGTGCCAGCAGCCCGAGCGGGAGGGCCGAAGAGACCCAGTACTTC
CASSPSGRAEETQYF
>TRBV28|-|TRBJ1-2|-
TGTGCCAGCAGGGCCTTTAACTATGGCTACACCTTC
CASRAFNYGYTF
>TRBV16|-|TRBJ2-2|once
TGTGCCAGCAGCCAGGATGGGACCCAGGCGGCCACCGGGGAGCTGTTTTTT
CASSQDGTQAATGELFF
>TRBV7-9|-|TRBJ2-7|-
TGTGCCAGCAGCTCCGCCTCCGACGGTCCCTACGAGCAGTACTTC
CASSSASDGPYEQYF
>TRBV2|TRBD1|TRBJ2-7|-
TGTGCCAGCAGGGAGGCCGGGACAGGGAACGAGCAGTACTTC
CASREAGTGNEQYF
>TRBV9|-|TRBJ2-1|-
TGTGCCAGCAGCGTAGATGAGCAGTTCTTC
CASSVDEQFF
>TRBV19|TRBD2|TRBJ2-7|-
TGTGCCAGTAGTCCAATCCGACTAGCGGATCGAGAAGAGCAGTACTTC
CASSPIRLADREEQYF
>TRBV25-1|-|TRBJ2-5|-
TGTGCCAGCAGTGAATATAAGTGGCTGCAAGAGACCCAGTACTTC
CASSEYKWLQETQYF
>TRBV7-9|-|TRBJ2-7|-
TGTGCCAGCAGCCCGACGGGATCCCCCTACGAGCAGTACTTC
CASSPTGSPYEQYF
>TRBV6-5|TRBD1|TRBJ2-7|-
TGTGCCAGCAGCAAACGAGGGACAGGGTTCTACGAGCAGTACTTC
CASSKRGTGFYEQYF
>TRBV19|TRBD1|TRBJ1-5|-
TGTGCCAGTAGCGAGACAGGGTATCAGCCCCAGCATTTT
CASSETGYQPQHF
>TRBV28|-|TRBJ1-5|-
TGTGCCAGCAAAGGCTCAGGAGCCTATAGGGCGCATCAGCCCCAGCATTTT
CASKGSGAYRAHQPQHF
>TRBV6-1|TRBD2|TRBJ2-5|-
TGTGCCAGCAGTGCTCGGGAGGGAAAAGAGACCCAGTACTTC
CASSAREGKETQYF
>TRBV2|-|TRBJ1-5|few
TGTGCCAGCAGTCTTCAGGGCCTAAGCAATCAGCCCCAGCATTTT
CASSLQGLSNQPQHF
>TRBV4-1|TRBD2|TRBJ2-1|-
TGCGCCAGCAGCCAAGGACTAGCGGGAGGATTTGAGCAGTTCTTC
CASSQGLAGGFEQFF
>TRBV7-9|-|TRBJ2-7|-
TGTGCCAGCGCCCGTGGGGGGAGCTACGAGCAGTACTTC
CASARGGSYEQYF
>TRBV7-2|-|TRBJ2-2|-
TGTGCCAGCAGCTTCCACGGGACTGGGAACACCGGGGAGCTGTTTTTT
CASSFHGTGNTGELFF
>TRBV11-2|-|TRBJ2-7|few
TGTGCCAGCAGTACGGGACACCGAATCGCCTTCTACGAGCAGTACTTC
CASSTGHRIAFYEQYF
>TRBV27|-|TRBJ1-2|-
TGTGCCAGCAAAGGGGAGAACAGGGTCTATGGCTACACCTTC
CASKGENRVYGYTF
>TRBV5-1|TRBD1|TRBJ2-3|-
TGCGCCAGCAGCAAAGCGGGACAGGGAGATACGCAGTATTTT
CASSKAGQGDTQYF
>TRBV4-2|-|TRBJ2-2|-
TGTGCCAGCAGCCAGACTTCGGACGAAACCGGGGAGCTGTTTTTT
CASSQTSDETGELFF
>TRBV5-4|-|TRBJ2-7|-
TGTGCCAGCAGCTCCCCAACAGGGAGCCTAACCTACGAGCAGTACTTC
CASSSPTGSLTYEQYF
>TRBV6-4|-|TRBJ1-5|-
TGTGCCAGCAGTGTAAGGCAGGGCCAGCCCCAGCATTTT
CASSVRQGQPQHF
>TRBV19|TRBD1|TRBJ2-2|-
TGTGCCAGTAGGACAGGGGCACTGAACACCGGGGAGCTGTTTTTT
CASRTGALNTGELFF
>TRBV5-1|TRBD1|TRBJ2-1|-
TGCGCCAGCATGACAGGGGGCGGGTTAAATGAGCAGTTCTTC
CASMTGGGLNEQFF
>TRBV19|-|TRBJ2-3|-
TGTGCCAGTAGTACCACTGGGAATACGCAGTATTTT
CASSTTGNTQYF
>TRBV7-6|TRBD1|TRBJ1-2|few
TGTGCCAGCAGCACAGCTCCGGGACAGGCCTATGGCTACACCTTC
CASSTAPGQAYGYTF
>TRBV27|-|TRBJ2-7|few
TGTGCCAGCAGTTTCCGAAGACAGGTGTCCTACGAGCAGTACTTC
CASSFRRQVSYEQYF
>TRBV18|-|TRBJ2-4|-
TGTGCCAGCTCACCGGGCGGTGGAGCCAAAAACATTCAGTACTTC
CASSPGGGAKNIQYF
>TRBV6-1|-|TRBJ2-7|-
TGTGCCAGCAACCCGGGACTTGGGAGCTCCTACGAGCAGTACTTC
CASNPGLGSSYEQYF
>TRBV28|-|TRBJ2-1|-
TGTGCCAGCCGGGGCTACAGCGGGCCCCGTTACAATGAGCAGTTCTTC
CASRGYSGPRYNEQFF
>TRBV7-2|-|TRBJ2-6|many
TGTGCCAGCAGCCAAAACAGTCACGGGGAATCTGGGGCCAACGTCCTGACTTTC
CASSQNSHGESGANVLTF
>TRBV28|-|TRBJ2-1|-
TGTGCCAGCAGTTTAGGGCAGCCCTTCGAGCAGTTCTTC
CASSLGQPFEQFF